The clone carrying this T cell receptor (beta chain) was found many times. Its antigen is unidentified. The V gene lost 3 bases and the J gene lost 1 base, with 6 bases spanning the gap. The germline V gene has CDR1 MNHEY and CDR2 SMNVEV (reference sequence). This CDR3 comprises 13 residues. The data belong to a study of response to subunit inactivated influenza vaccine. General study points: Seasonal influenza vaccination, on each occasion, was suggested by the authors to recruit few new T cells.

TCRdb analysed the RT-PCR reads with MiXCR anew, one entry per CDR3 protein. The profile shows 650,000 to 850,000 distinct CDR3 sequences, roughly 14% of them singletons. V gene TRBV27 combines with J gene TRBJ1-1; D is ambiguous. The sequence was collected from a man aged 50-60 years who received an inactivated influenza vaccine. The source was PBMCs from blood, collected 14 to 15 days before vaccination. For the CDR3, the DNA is TGTGCCAGCAGTTTCCAGCGGAACACTGAAGCTTTCTTT. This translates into CASSFQRNTEAFF.